These 13 T cell receptor beta chains came from one sample sequenced in a study of blood T cells in healthy people across ages. Next came a second PCR, run for about 7 to 12 cycles, which used a sample-barcoded 5' primer along with a J-beta primer mix. TCRdb redid the calling of the 5' RACE reads with MiXCR, one entry per CDR3 protein. This sample has 850,000 to 1,000,000 distinct CDR3 sequences, with roughly 48% found just once. Sequencing was performed on blood. These receptors came from a man in his thirties or forties in good health.

J is TRBJ1-3 and V is TRBV7-9; D gene unclear. V was shortened by 0 bases and J by 3 bases, with 15 bases between the two germline ends. CDR3 length equals 17 residues. The germline V gene encodes CDR1 SEHNR and CDR2 FQNEAQ (reference sequence). CDR3: CASSLAAKPEVGNTIYF. The CDR3 coding sequence is TGTGCCAGCAGCTTAGCGGCAAAACCGGAGGTTGGAAACACCATATATTTT.

This chain connects TRBV7-9 to TRBJ1-5, with TRBD1 as a possible D gene (6 bases). Trimming pared 0 bases from V and 3 bases from J, leaving 9 bases between. The CDR3 covers 15 residues. The germline V gene has CDR1 SEHNR and CDR2 FQNEAQ (reference sequence). CDR3: CASSLAEGVNQPQHF. DNA for the CDR3: TGTGCCAGCAGCTTAGCGGAGGGGGTCAATCAGCCCCAGCATTTT.

This clonotype appeared a single time. V and J are TRBV7-6 and TRBJ1-5, with 8 nucleotides matching TRBD1. V dropped 5 bases and J dropped 0; count of bases not matched to a gene: 9. Per the germline V gene, CDR1 is SGHVS and CDR2 is FNYEAQ. The CDR3 consists of 17 residues. The chain's CDR3 is CASSAGQGDYSNQPQHF. CDR3 sequence (DNA): TGTGCCAGCAGCGCTGGACAGGGCGATTATAGCAATCAGCCCCAGCATTTT.

The chain employs TRBV5-1 and TRBJ2-3; unclear D gene. The CDR3 consists of 15 residues. V lost 1 base and J 5 bases, leaving 14 bases between the germline ends. CDR1 and CDR2 from the germline V gene are SGHRS and YFSETQ. CDR3 loop: CASSLFDGLGDTQYF. As DNA, the CDR3 is TGCGCCAGCAGCTTGTTCGATGGGTTAGGAGATACGCAGTATTTT.

This clonotype occurred many times. V gene TRBV2 combines with J gene TRBJ2-3; D is perhaps TRBD1 (5 bases). The germline V and J ends were trimmed by 8 bases and 2 bases, with 17 bases remaining between them. This CDR3 is 15 amino acids long. The V gene's germline CDR1 is SNHLY and CDR2 FYNNEI. CDR3 protein: CASHQGLAPTDTQYF. In DNA form, the CDR3 reads TGTGCCAGCCACCAGGGCCTCGCCCCCACAGATACGCAGTATTTT.

The rearrangement uses TRBV7-3 and TRBJ2-5; D assignment may be TRBD1 or TRBD2 (6 bases each). The ends were cut back, 5 bases at V and 1 base at J, with 14 bases in the middle. Germline V gives CDR1 SGHTA, CDR2 FQGTGA. This CDR3 has 15 amino acids. CDR3: CASSQTGAGQETQYF. Written as DNA, the CDR3 is TGTGCCAGCAGCCAAACGGGGGCGGGCCAAGAGACCCAGTACTTC.

The rearrangement joins TRBV6-1 to TRBJ2-7; 8 bases agree with TRBD1. Germline loops: CDR1 MNHNS, CDR2 SASEGT. V lost 3 bases to trimming and J lost 7 bases; unmatched junction nucleotides: 5. The CDR3 spans 13 residues. In DNA form, the CDR3 reads TGTGCCAGCAGTGATCAGGGGGCTTGGGAGCAGTACTTC. Translating it yields CASSDQGAWEQYF.

This clonotype has just one count. The V call is TRBV10-3, the J call TRBJ2-3; TRBD2 agrees at 8 bases. Germline CDR1 is ENHRY and CDR2 is SYGVKD. This CDR3 region has 15 residues. Trimming removed 8 bases from V and 3 bases from J; junction bases left unmatched: 10. CDR3 nucleotide sequence: TGTGCCATCTCAGGGGCCGGGACTAGAACAGATACGCAGTATTTT. This encodes CAISGAGTRTDTQYF.

The gene calls are TRBV6-5 and TRBJ2-7; tentative D call: TRBD2 (6 bases). The CDR3 length is 16 residues. Trimming left V 6 bases short and J 0 bases short, with 18 bases between. Germline assignment: CDR1 MNHEY and CDR2 SVGAGI. CDR3 coding DNA: TGTGCCAGCAGCCGCGGGGTGGGGTCTAGCTCCTACGAGCAGTACTTC. The encoded protein is CASSRGVGSSSYEQYF.

This chain connects TRBV7-9 to TRBJ2-1; 8 bases map to TRBD1. The junction had 11 bases not matched to a gene; V was cut back by 3 bases and J by 7 bases. Germline values: CDR1 SEHNR, CDR2 FQNEAQ (reference sequence). This CDR3 has 16 residues. The CDR3 nucleotides are TGTGCCAGCAGCTTCGCCCCTGGACAGGGTGATAATGAGCAGTTCTTC. Amino acids: CASSFAPGQGDNEQFF. Together with reference TRBV7-9 and TRBJ2-1, the CDR3 gives the full variable domain: DTGVSQNPRHKITKRGQNVTFRCDPISEHNRLYWYRQTLGQGPEFLTYFQNEAQLEKSRLLSDRFSAERPKGSFSTLEIQRTEQGDSAMYLCASSFAPGQGDNEQFFGPGTRLTVL.

A note on this clonotype: A junction boundary mismatches the germline segment, possibly from a read error. CDR3 region: CSSSQAGGTQYF. The CDR3 region has the DNA TGCTCCAGCAGCCAAGCTGGAGGGACGCAGTATTTT. The chain recombines TRBV4-1 with TRBJ2-3, with D possibly matching TRBD2 (6 bases). There are 12 residues in the CDR3. Germline values: CDR1 MGHRA, CDR2 YSYEKL.

This clonotype was seen just once. The chain uses TRBV6-6 and TRBJ2-5; TRBD2 aligns across 8 bases. The CDR3 extends over 17 amino acids. V lost 2 bases to trimming and J lost 1 base; unmatched junction nucleotides: 9. CDR1 MNHNY and CDR2 SVGAGI come from the germline V gene (reference sequence). In nucleotides, the CDR3 is TGTGCCAGCAGTTACGCTGTTGGTAGCGGGGCCCAAGAGACCCAGTACTTC. Translating gives CASSYAVGSGAQETQYF.

The rearrangement joins TRBV3-1 to TRBJ2-1; the D gene could be TRBD1 or TRBD2 (6 bases each). TRBJ2-7 matches the DNA end more closely, so the J call is doubtful. The CDR3 has 11 amino acids. Germline CDR1 reads LGHDT; CDR2 reads YNNKEL (reference sequence). The CDR3 sequence is CASSKGGQQYF. CDR3 nucleotide sequence: TGTGCCAGCAGCAAAGGGGGGCAGCAGTACTTC.